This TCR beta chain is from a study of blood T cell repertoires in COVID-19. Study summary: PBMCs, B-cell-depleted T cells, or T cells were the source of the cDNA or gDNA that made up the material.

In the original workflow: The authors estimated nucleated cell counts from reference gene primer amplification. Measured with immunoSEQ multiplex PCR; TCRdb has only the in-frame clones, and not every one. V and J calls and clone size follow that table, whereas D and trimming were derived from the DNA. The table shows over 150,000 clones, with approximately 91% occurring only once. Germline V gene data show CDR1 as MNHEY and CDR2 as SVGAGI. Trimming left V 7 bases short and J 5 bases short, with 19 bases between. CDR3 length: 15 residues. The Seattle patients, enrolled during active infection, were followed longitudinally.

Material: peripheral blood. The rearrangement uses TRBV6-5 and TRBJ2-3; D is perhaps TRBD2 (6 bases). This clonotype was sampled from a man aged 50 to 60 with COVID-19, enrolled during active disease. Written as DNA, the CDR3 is TGTGCCAGCATTCCGGGACTTCAATTCGGAGATACGCAGTATTTT. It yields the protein CASIPGLQFGDTQYF.